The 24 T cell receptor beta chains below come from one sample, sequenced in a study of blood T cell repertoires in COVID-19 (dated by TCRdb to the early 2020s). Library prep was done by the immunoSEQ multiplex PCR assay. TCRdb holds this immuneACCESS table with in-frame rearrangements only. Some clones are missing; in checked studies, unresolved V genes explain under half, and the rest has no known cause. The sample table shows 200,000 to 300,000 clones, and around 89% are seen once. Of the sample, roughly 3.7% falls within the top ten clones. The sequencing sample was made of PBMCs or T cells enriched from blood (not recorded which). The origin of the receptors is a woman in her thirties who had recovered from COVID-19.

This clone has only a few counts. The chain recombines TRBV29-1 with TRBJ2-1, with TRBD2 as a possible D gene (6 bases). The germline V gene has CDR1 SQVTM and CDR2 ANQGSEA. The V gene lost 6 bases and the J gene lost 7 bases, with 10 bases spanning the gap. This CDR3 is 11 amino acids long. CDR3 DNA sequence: TGCAGCGTCCCGGGGGAGAATGAGCAGTTCTTC. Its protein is CSVPGENEQFF.

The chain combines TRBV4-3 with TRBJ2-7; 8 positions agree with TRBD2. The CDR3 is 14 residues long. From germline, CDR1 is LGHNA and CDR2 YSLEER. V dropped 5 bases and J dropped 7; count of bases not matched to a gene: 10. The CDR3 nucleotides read TGCGCCAGCAGCTACGGGACTAGTTTGCGGGAGCAGTACTTC. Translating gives CASSYGTSLREQYF.

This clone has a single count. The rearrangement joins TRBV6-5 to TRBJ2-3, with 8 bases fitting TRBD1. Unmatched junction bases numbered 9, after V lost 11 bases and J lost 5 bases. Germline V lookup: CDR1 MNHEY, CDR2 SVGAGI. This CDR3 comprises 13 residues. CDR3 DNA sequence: TGTGCCGCCGGACAGGGTAGGGGAGATACGCAGTATTTT. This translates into CAAGQGRGDTQYF.

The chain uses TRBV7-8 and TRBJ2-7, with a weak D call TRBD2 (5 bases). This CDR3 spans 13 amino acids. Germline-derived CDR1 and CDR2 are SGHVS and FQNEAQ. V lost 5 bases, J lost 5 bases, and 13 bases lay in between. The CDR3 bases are TGTGCCAGCAGCCTCGACTTGCGGGACGAGCAGTACTTC. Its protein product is CASSLDLRDEQYF.

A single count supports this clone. The CDR3 protein is CASSQVKGGGTEAFF. For the CDR3, the DNA is TGTGCCAGCAGCCAAGTAAAGGGTGGAGGCACTGAAGCTTTCTTT. The chain carries TRBV3-1 (or the pseudogene TRBV3-2) and TRBJ1-1; D uncertain. Germline V CDR1 and CDR2: LGHDT, YNNKEL (reference sequence). CDR3 length: 15 amino acids. V was clipped by 1 base and J by 4 bases, with 13 bases between them.

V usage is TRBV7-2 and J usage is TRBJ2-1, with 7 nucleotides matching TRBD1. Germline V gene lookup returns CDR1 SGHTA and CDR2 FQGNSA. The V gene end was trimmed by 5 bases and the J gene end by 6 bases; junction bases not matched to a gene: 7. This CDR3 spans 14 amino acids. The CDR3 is CASSLRGRPNEQFF. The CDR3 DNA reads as TGTGCCAGCAGCCTAAGGGGGCGCCCCAATGAGCAGTTCTTC.

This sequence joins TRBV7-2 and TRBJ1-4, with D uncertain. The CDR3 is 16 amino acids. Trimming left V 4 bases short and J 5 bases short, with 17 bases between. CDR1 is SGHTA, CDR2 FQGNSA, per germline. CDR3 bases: TGTGCCAGCAGCTCCCGCACACTTACTATGAATGAAAAACTGTTTTTT. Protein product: CASSSRTLTMNEKLFF.

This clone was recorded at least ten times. The CDR3 sequence is CASSLQAGSNTQYF. The CDR3 DNA follows: TGCGCCAGCAGCTTGCAGGCGGGGAGTAATACGCAGTATTTT. The genes are TRBV5-1 and TRBJ2-3; weak D call: TRBD2 (6 bases). Looked up from germline, CDR1 is SGHRS and CDR2 is YFSETQ. The ends were cut back, 1 base at V and 7 bases at J, with 13 bases in the middle. The CDR3 sequence is 14 residues long.

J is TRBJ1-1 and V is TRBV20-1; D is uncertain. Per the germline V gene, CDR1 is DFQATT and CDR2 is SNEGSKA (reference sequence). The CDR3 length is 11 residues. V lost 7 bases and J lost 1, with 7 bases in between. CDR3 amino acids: CSGEANTEAFF. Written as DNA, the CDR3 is TGCAGTGGAGAGGCGAACACTGAAGCTTTCTTT.

The CDR3 sequence: CASSFRWTATSYNEQFF. CDR3 sequence (DNA): TGCGCCAGCAGCTTTCGGTGGACAGCGACGTCCTACAATGAGCAGTTCTTC. V and J are TRBV5-1 and TRBJ2-1; weak D call: TRBD1 (6 bases). Germline V gene sequence: CDR1 SGHRS, CDR2 YFSETQ. The CDR3 covers 17 residues. V gave up 2 bases and J gave up 1 base, with 16 bases separating them.

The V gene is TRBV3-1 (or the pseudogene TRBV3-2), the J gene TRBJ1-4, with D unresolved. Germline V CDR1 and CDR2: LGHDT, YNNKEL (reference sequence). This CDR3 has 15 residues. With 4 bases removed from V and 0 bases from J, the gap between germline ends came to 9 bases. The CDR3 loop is CASSPSAATNEKLFF. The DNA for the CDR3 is TGTGCCAGCAGCCCGTCGGCGGCAACTAATGAAAAACTGTTTTTT.

In nucleotides, the CDR3 is TGTGCCTGGAAAACTGGACTAGCGGGAGACAATGAGCAGTTCTTC. It codes for CAWKTGLAGDNEQFF. V and J are TRBV30 and TRBJ2-1, with TRBD2 matching over 13 bases. V lost 4 bases to trimming and J lost 5 bases; unmatched junction nucleotides: 5. The CDR3 covers 15 residues. The V gene's germline CDR1 is GTSNPN and CDR2 SVGIG (reference sequence).

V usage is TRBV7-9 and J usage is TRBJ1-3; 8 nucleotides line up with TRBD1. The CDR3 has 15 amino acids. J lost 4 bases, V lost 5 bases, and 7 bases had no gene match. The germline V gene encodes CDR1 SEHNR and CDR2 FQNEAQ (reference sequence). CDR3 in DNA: TGTGCCAGCAGCCGGGACAGGTTGTTGGGAAACACCATATATTTT. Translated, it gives CASSRDRLLGNTIYF. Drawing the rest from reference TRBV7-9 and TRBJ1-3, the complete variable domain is DTGVSQNPRHKITKRGQNVTFRCDPISEHNRLYWYRQTLGQGPEFLTYFQNEAQLEKSRLLSDRFSAERPKGSFSTLEIQRTEQGDSAMYLCASSRDRLLGNTIYFGEGSWLTVV.

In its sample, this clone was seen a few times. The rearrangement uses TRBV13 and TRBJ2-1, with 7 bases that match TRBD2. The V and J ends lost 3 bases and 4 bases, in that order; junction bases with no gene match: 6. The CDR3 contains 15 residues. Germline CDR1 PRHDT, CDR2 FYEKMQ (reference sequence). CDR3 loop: CASSLTSGGYNEQFF. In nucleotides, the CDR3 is TGTGCCAGCAGCTTGACTTCGGGAGGTTACAATGAGCAGTTCTTC.

Here the CDR3 DNA reads TGCAGTGCTAGTTCAGGAGGATCGGTGAAGCAGCCCCAGCATTTT. Its translation is CSASSGGSVKQPQHF. The chain combines TRBV20-1 with TRBJ1-5; no reliable D call. The germline V gene has CDR1 DFQATT and CDR2 SNEGSKA (reference sequence). The CDR3 totals 15 residues. V was cut by 3 bases and J by 7 bases, with 19 bases left in between.

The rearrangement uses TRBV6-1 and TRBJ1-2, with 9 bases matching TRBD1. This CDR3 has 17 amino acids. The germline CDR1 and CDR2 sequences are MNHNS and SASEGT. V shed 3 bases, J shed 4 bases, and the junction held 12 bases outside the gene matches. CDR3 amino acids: CASSEEQQGAFGYGYTF. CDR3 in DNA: TGTGCCAGCAGTGAGGAACAACAGGGGGCATTCGGCTATGGCTACACCTTC.

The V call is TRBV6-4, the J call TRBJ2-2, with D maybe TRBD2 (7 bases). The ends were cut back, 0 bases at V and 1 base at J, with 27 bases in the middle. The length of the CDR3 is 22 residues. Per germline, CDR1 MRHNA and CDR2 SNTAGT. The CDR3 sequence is CASSDSHGPVSGGAENTGELFF. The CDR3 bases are TGTGCCAGCAGTGACTCGCACGGGCCGGTAAGTGGGGGGGCGGAGAACACCGGGGAGCTGTTTTTT.

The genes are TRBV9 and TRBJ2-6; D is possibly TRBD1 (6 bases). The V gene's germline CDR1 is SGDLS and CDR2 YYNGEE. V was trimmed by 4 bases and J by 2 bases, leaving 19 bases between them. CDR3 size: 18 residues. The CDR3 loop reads CASSQGSQGLTGANVLTF. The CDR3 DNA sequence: TGTGCCAGCAGCCAAGGGAGTCAGGGGCTCACTGGGGCCAACGTCCTGACTTTC.

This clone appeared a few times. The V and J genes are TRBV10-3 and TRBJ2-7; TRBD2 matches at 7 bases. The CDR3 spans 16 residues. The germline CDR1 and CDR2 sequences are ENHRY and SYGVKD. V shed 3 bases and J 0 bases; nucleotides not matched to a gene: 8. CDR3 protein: CAISDPSGAGSYEQYF. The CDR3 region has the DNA TGTGCCATCAGTGATCCTAGCGGAGCCGGCTCCTACGAGCAGTACTTC.

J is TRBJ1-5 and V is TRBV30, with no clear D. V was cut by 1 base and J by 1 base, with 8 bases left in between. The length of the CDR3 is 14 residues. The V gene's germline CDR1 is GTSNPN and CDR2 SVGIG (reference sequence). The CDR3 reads CAWSARRSNQPQHF. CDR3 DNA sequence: TGTGCCTGGAGTGCACGCAGGAGCAATCAGCCCCAGCATTTT.

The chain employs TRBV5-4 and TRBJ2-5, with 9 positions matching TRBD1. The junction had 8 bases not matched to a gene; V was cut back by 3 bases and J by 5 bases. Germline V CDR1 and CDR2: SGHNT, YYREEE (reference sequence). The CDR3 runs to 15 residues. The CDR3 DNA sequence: TGTGCCAGCAGCTCCGGACAGGGGCCAGGGGAGACCCAGTACTTC. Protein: CASSSGQGPGETQYF.

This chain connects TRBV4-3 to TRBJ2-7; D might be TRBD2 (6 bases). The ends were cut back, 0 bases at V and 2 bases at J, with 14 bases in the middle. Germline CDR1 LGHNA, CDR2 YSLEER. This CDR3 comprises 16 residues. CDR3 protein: CASSQEGRTGAYEQYF. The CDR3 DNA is TGCGCCAGCAGCCAAGAAGGAAGGACGGGGGCCTACGAGCAGTACTTC.

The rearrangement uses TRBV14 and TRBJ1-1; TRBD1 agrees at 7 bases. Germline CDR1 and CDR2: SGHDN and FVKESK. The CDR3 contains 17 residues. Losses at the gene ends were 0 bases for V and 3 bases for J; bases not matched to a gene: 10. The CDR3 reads CASSQECFRGMDTEAFF. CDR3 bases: TGTGCCAGCAGCCAAGAGTGTTTCAGGGGGATGGACACTGAAGCTTTCTTT.

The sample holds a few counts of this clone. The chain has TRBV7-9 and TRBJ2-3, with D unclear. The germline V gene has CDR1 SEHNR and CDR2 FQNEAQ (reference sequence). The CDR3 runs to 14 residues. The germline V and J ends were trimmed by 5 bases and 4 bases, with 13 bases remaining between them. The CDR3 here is CASSPVGPADTQYF. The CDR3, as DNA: TGTGCCAGCAGCCCCGTTGGGCCTGCAGATACGCAGTATTTT.